This T cell receptor (beta chain) is from a study of spatial heterogeneity in lung cancer. About the research overall: Some 72 TRACERx patients with early, untreated non-small cell lung cancer donated samples. Available follow-up PBMC samples, collected a median of approximately two years post-resection, were sequenced.

Time point given: blood at routine non-recurrence follow-up after resection. Sequencing was performed on whole RNA extracted from tumor and nontumor lung tissue, or from frozen PBMC, and the material was left unsorted. This clonotype was seen at least ten times. Every individual TCR cDNA molecule carried its own unique molecular identifier, which allowed correction of PCR and sequencing errors. One entry per CDR3 protein results from TCRdb running MiXCR on the 5' RACE reads. Of roughly 15,000 distinct CDR3 sequences listed, approximately 20% are singletons. There are 17 residues in the CDR3. The germline gives CDR1 MNHEY, CDR2 SMNVEV (reference sequence). V was pared by 1 base and J by 2 bases, with 14 bases between.

The chain recombines TRBV27 with TRBJ2-2; D is possibly TRBD1 (6 bases). The sequence came from a male donor with early-stage non-small cell lung cancer. The sequences come from PBMCs, collected at follow-up. CDR3 loop: CASSLFVRTVNTGELFF. CDR3 nucleotide sequence: TGTGCCAGCAGTTTATTCGTGCGGACAGTAAACACCGGGGAGCTGTTTTTT.